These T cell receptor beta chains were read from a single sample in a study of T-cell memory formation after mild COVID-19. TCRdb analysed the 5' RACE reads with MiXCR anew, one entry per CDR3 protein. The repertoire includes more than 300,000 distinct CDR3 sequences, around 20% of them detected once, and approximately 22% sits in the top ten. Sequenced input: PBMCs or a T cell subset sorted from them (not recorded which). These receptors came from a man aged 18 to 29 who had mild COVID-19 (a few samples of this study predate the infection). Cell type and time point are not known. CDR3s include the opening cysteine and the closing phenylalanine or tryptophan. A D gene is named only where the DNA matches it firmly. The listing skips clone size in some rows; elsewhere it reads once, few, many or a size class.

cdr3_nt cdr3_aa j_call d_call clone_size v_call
TGTGCCAGTAGTATGGGACAGGGACAGCCCCAGCATTTT CASSMGQGQPQHF TRBJ1-5 TRBD1 . TRBV19
TGTGCCAGCAGCCAAGGAGGTCAGGTCATTAATTCACCCCTCCACTTT CASSQGGQVINSPLHF TRBJ1-6 . few TRBV9
TGTGCCAGCGGGGGACTAGCGGGGGGGAATGAGCAGTTCTTC CASGGLAGGNEQFF TRBJ2-1 TRBD2 many TRBV2
TGTGCCAGCAGCCAGCCCAGGGGAGCTGGAAACACCATATATTTT CASSQPRGAGNTIYF TRBJ1-3 . . TRBV14
TGTGCCAGCAGGCGGCACAATGAGCAGTTCTTC CASRRHNEQFF TRBJ2-1 . . TRBV6-2/TRBV6-3
TGTGCCATCAGTGAGTCTAGGACCACGAGAGGGGACTATGGCTACACCTTC CAISESRTTRGDYGYTF TRBJ1-2 . few TRBV10-3
TGTGCCATCAGTGATTCTAGGGGGGCTCAAGAGACCCAGTACTTC CAISDSRGAQETQYF TRBJ2-5 . . TRBV10-3
TGTGCCAGCAGCGTAGGAGGGGCCATAGAGACCCAGTACTTC CASSVGGAIETQYF TRBJ2-5 . . TRBV11-2
TGTGCCACCAGCAGAGATACTAGTCCGACAGGGGACTCCCCCCTCCACTTT CATSRDTSPTGDSPLHF TRBJ1-6 TRBD1 . TRBV15
TGTGCCAGCAGCCGGACGGGGCAGACGGGTACGCAGTATTTT CASSRTGQTGTQYF TRBJ2-3 . . TRBV3-1
TGTGCCAGCAGCTTAGTAGGGGACTACGAGCAGTACTTC CASSLVGDYEQYF TRBJ2-7 . . TRBV7-9
TGTGCCAGCAGCAAGACAGGGGGACGCTACGAGCAGTACTTC CASSKTGGRYEQYF TRBJ2-7 TRBD1 few TRBV3-1
TGTGCCAGCAGCTTAGAACGCAGGGCGGCTAATGAAAAACTGTTTTTT CASSLERRAANEKLFF TRBJ1-4 . few TRBV11-2
TGTGCCAGCAGCTTAAGCGGGCTAGTCTCCTACGAGCAGTACTTC CASSLSGLVSYEQYF TRBJ2-7 . . TRBV7-9
TGCAGTGCTGTAGGGGGCTTCGGTGGCTACACCTTC CSAVGGFGGYTF TRBJ1-2 TRBD1 . TRBV20-1
TGCGCCAGCAGCAAGGGGGCGGTGTACACTGAAGCTTTCTTT CASSKGAVYTEAFF TRBJ1-1 TRBD1 . TRBV10-2
TGCAGTGCTTTCGACCCGACCGTCTGGAGCTATGGCTACACCTTC CSAFDPTVWSYGYTF TRBJ1-2 . few TRBV20-1
TGCGCCAGCAGCTTCGGGACAGAGAACACTGAAGCTTTCTTT CASSFGTENTEAFF TRBJ1-1 TRBD1 . TRBV5-1